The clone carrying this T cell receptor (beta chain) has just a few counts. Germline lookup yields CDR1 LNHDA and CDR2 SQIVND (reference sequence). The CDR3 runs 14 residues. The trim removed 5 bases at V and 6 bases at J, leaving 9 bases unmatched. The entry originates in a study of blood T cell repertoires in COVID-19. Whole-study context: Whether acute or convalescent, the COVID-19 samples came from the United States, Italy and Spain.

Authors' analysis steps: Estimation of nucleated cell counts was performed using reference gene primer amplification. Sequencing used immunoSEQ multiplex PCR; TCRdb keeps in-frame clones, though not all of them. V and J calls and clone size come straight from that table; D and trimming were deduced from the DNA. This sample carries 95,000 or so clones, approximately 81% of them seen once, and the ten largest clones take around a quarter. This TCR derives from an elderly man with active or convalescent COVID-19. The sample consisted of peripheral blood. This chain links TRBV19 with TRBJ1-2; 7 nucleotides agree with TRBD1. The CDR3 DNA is TGTGCCAGTAGTGTGGGACAGTATACGGATGGCTACACCTTC. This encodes CASSVGQYTDGYTF.